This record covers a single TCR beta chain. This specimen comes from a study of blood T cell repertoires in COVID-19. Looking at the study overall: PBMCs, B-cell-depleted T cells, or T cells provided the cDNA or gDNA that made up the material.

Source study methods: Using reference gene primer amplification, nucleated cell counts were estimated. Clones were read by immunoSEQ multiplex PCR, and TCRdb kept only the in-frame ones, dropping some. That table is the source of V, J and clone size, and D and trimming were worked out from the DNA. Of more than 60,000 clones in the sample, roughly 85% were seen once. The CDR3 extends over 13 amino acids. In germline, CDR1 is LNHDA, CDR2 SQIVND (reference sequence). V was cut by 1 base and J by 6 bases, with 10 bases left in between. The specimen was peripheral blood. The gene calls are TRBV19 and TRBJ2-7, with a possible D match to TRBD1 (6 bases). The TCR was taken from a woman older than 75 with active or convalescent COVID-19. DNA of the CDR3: TGTGCCAGTAGTATAGTAAGGGGGAGCGAGCAGTACTTC. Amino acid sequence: CASSIVRGSEQYF.